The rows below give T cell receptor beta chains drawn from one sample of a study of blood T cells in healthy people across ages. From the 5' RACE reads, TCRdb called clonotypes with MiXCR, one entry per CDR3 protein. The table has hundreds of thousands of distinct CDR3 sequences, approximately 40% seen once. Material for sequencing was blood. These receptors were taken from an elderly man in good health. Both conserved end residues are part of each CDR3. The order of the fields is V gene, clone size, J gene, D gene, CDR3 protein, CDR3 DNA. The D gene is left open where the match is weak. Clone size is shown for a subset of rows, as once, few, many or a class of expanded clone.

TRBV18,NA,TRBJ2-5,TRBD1,CASSPGTGYQETQYF,TGTGCCAGCTCGCCCGGGACAGGGTACCAAGAGACCCAGTACTTC
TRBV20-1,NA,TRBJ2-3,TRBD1,CSARGTGGDTQYF,TGCAGTGCTAGGGGGACAGGGGGAGATACGCAGTATTTT
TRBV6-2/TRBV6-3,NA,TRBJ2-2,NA,CASSNRDTATGELFF,TGTGCCAGCAGTAACCGGGACACCGCCACCGGGGAGCTGTTTTTT
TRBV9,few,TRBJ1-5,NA,CASSVAGDGQPQHF,TGTGCCAGCAGCGTAGCCGGGGATGGGCAGCCCCAGCATTTT
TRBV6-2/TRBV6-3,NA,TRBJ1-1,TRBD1,CASSSRGRGAEAFF,TGTGCCAGCAGTTCCAGGGGGCGCGGCGCTGAAGCTTTCTTT
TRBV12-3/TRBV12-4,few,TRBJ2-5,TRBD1,CASRSSGTVGETQYF,TGTGCCAGCAGAAGCTCCGGGACAGTAGGAGAGACCCAGTACTTC
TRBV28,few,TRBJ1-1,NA,CASSFRFWNTEAFF,TGTGCCAGCAGTTTTCGGTTCTGGAACACTGAAGCTTTCTTT
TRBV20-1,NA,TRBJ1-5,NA,CSARALRQNQNSNQPQHF,TGTAGTGCTAGAGCCCTCAGACAGAACCAGAATAGCAATCAGCCCCAGCATTTT
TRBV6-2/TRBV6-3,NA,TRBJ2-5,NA,CASSFLSKETQYF,TGTGCCAGCAGTTTCCTGTCAAAAGAGACCCAGTACTTC
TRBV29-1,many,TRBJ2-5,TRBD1,CSTRQGETQYF,TGCAGCACGCGACAGGGTGAGACCCAGTACTTC
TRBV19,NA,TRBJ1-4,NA,CASTSGTGGEKLFF,TGTGCCAGTACGAGCGGGACGGGAGGAGAAAAACTGTTTTTT
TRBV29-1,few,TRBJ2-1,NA,CSVARGEVDNEQFF,TGCAGCGTTGCTCGCGGGGAGGTTGACAATGAGCAGTTCTTC
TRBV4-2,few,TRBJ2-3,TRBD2,CASSQGLAGWAADTQYF,TGTGCCAGCAGCCAAGGTCTAGCGGGGTGGGCAGCGGATACGCAGTATTTT
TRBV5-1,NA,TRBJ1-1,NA,CASSLELRGGGTEAFF,TGCGCCAGCAGCTTGGAGTTAAGGGGGGGAGGCACTGAAGCTTTCTTT
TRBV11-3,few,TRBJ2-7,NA,CASSSQERRYEQYF,TGTGCCAGCAGCTCCCAAGAGAGGCGATACGAGCAGTACTTC
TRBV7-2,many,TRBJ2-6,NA,CASSFGARSYGANVLTF,TGTGCCAGCAGCTTTGGCGCTCGGTCGTATGGGGCCAACGTCCTGACTTTC
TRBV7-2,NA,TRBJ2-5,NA,CASRTRGQETQYF,TGTGCCAGCAGGACTAGGGGGCAAGAGACCCAGTACTTC
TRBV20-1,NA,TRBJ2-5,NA,CSARRGSQGTYGQYF,TGCAGTGCTAGGAGGGGGTCACAGGGAACCTACGGGCAGTACTTC
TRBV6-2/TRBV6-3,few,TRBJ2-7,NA,CASRLGNEQYF,TGTGCCAGCCGACTAGGTAATGAGCAGTACTTC
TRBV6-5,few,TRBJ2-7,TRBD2,CASRRTSGGLYEQYF,TGTGCCAGCAGGAGGACTAGCGGGGGCCTCTACGAGCAGTACTTC
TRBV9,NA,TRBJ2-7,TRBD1,CASSTKQGGEQYF,TGTGCCAGCAGCACAAAACAGGGGGGCGAGCAGTACTTC
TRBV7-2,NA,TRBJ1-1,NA,CASKKGGAFF,TGTGCCAGCAAAAAGGGTGGAGCTTTCTTT
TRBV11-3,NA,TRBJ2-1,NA,CASSAAGTLSYNEQFF,TGTGCCAGCAGCGCCGCCGGGACTCTCTCCTACAATGAGCAGTTCTTC
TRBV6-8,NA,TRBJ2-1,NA,CASSAQDGEQFF,TGTGCCAGCAGCGCTCAAGATGGTGAGCAGTTCTTC